These T cell receptor beta chains were read from a single sample in a study of cytomegalovirus exposure and HLA in healthy donors. TCRdb keeps only in-frame clones here, not all; method: immunoSEQ multiplex PCR. The sample includes 120,000 to 150,000 clones, 84% seen only once; the top ten take 1.4%. Sequencing was performed on PBMCs. These receptors originate from a woman in her 30s in good health and CMV-seronegative. CDR3s include the opening cysteine and the closing phenylalanine or tryptophan. The D gene is left open where the match is weak. Expanded clones get a size class; other rows say once, few or many, or leave the size out.

J	size	V	D	CDR3	DNA
TRBJ1-2	-	TRBV19	-	CASSPLTGVIIPSGYTF	TGTGCCAGTAGTCCTCTCACAGGTGTGATCATACCGTCCGGCTACACCTTC
TRBJ2-7	-	TRBV9	-	CASSGQGLYEQYF	TGTGCCAGCAGCGGGCAGGGGCTCTACGAGCAGTACTTC
TRBJ1-5	-	TRBV5-1	-	CASSTGDPDGGPQHF	TGCGCCAGCAGCACTGGGGACCCCGACGGGGGGCCCCAGCATTTT
TRBJ2-7	-	TRBV19	-	CASSYRQSYEQYF	TGTGCCAGTAGTTACCGACAGTCCTACGAGCAGTACTTC
TRBJ1-1	-	TRBV19	-	CASSFNGLTEAFF	TGTGCCAGTAGTTTCAATGGGCTAACTGAAGCTTTCTTT
TRBJ2-5	once	TRBV5-1	TRBD2	CASSPGLAGGQWETQYF	TGCGCCAGCAGCCCGGGACTAGCGGGGGGGCAATGGGAGACCCAGTACTTC
TRBJ1-2	-	TRBV9	-	CASSVGQGQGGYTF	TGTGCCAGCAGCGTAGGGCAGGGGCAGGGAGGCTACACCTTC
TRBJ2-3	-	TRBV7-3	-	CASSLQGGTQYF	TGTGCCAGCAGCTTGCAGGGTGGTACGCAGTATTTT
TRBJ2-1	-	TRBV19	TRBD2	CASSINPRLAGGFYSYNEQFF	TGTGCCAGTAGTATTAACCCACGACTAGCGGGGGGGTTCTACTCCTACAATGAGCAGTTCTTC
TRBJ2-6	once	TRBV5-1	-	CASSFGIQGSGANVLTF	TGCGCCAGCAGCTTCGGGATACAGGGCTCCGGGGCCAACGTCCTGACTTTC
TRBJ1-2	-	TRBV13	-	CASSSGLLGDYGYTF	TGTGCCAGCAGCTCGGGACTTTTAGGAGACTATGGCTACACCTTC
TRBJ2-7	once	TRBV6-5	TRBD1	CASSYSTGGTYEQYF	TGTGCCAGCAGTTACTCAACAGGGGGGACCTACGAGCAGTACTTC
TRBJ1-2	-	TRBV6-6	-	CASSYMTGFNYGYTF	TGTGCCAGCAGTTATATGACAGGCTTTAACTATGGCTACACCTTC
TRBJ2-1	once	TRBV5-1	-	CASSFGQGMDEQFF	TGCGCCAGCAGCTTTGGGCAGGGCATGGATGAGCAGTTCTTC
TRBJ1-5	-	TRBV28	TRBD1	CASTPAPGQGYQPQHF	TGTGCCAGCACACCCGCCCCGGGACAGGGTTATCAGCCCCAGCATTTT
TRBJ2-3	-	TRBV5-4	TRBD1	CASSPPRRGRPGTQYF	TGTGCCAGCAGCCCCCCCCGCAGGGGGCGCCCCGGTACGCAGTATTTT
TRBJ1-5	-	TRBV7-2	-	CASSLDLLSGRNQPQHF	TGTGCCAGCAGCTTAGACCTTCTCAGTGGGCGCAATCAGCCCCAGCATTTT
TRBJ1-1	-	TRBV28	TRBD1	CASSRQGRYTEAFF	TGTGCCAGCAGTCGACAGGGGAGGTACACTGAAGCTTTCTTT
TRBJ2-7	-	TRBV27	-	CASSLLGGAFREQYF	TGTGCCAGCAGTTTATTGGGGGGGGCCTTCAGGGAGCAGTACTTC
TRBJ2-7	-	TRBV10-3	TRBD1	CASLSGTGIYEQYF	TGTGCCAGTCTTTCCGGGACAGGAATCTACGAGCAGTACTTC
TRBJ2-2	once	TRBV7-9	TRBD1	CASSPGQGDTGELFF	TGTGCCAGCAGTCCGGGACAGGGGGACACCGGGGAGCTGTTTTTT
TRBJ1-5	once	TRBV6-4	-	CASSDSSGAGVGSGRRRPQHF	TGTGCCAGCAGTGACTCTAGTGGGGCAGGGGTTGGTTCAGGCCGAAGGCGGCCCCAGCATTTT
TRBJ2-7	-	TRBV2	-	CASRGTRNYEQYF	TGTGCCAGCAGGGGGACTCGGAACTACGAGCAGTACTTC
TRBJ2-2	-	TRBV5-6	TRBD1	CASSLDRGRDTGELFF	TGTGCCAGCAGCTTGGACAGGGGGCGAGACACCGGGGAGCTGTTTTTT
TRBJ2-7	-	TRBV6-5	TRBD1	CASSRQGGRDEQYF	TGTGCCAGCAGCCGACAGGGGGGGAGAGACGAGCAGTACTTC
TRBJ1-1	-	TRBV7-9	-	CASSLGIGENTEAFF	TGTGCCAGCAGCTTAGGTATAGGGGAGAACACTGAAGCTTTCTTT
TRBJ2-3	-	TRBV9	TRBD2	CASSLDVRLAGGTDTQYF	TGTGCCAGCAGCCTTGACGTGAGACTAGCGGGGGGCACAGATACGCAGTATTTT
TRBJ1-4	-	TRBV6-1	-	CASSVQGEKLFF	TGTGCCAGCAGTGTCCAGGGAGAAAAACTGTTTTTT
TRBJ1-1	-	TRBV28	-	CASSPLISQAFF	TGTGCCAGCAGCCCCCTTATAAGCCAAGCTTTCTTT
TRBJ2-3	-	TRBV4-2	-	CASSQDLGSGFDTQYF	TGTGCCAGCAGCCAAGACCTAGGGAGCGGGTTTGATACGCAGTATTTT
TRBJ2-7	few	TRBV28	TRBD1	CASGTGTSEQYF	TGTGCCAGCGGGACAGGGACCTCCGAGCAGTACTTC
TRBJ1-1	-	TRBV5-4	-	CASSLSGYTEAFF	TGTGCCAGCAGCTTGTCGGGTTACACTGAAGCTTTCTTT
TRBJ1-3	-	TRBV5-1	-	CASSLHTSGAAGNTIYF	TGCGCCAGCAGCTTACATACCTCAGGGGCTGCTGGAAACACCATATATTTT
TRBJ1-4	-	TRBV5-4	-	CASSLPSEKLFF	TGTGCCAGCAGCTTACCTAGCGAAAAACTGTTTTTT
TRBJ1-1	-	TRBV19	-	CASRASGGTEAFF	TGTGCCAGTAGGGCAAGCGGGGGCACTGAAGCTTTCTTT
TRBJ1-2	-	TRBV7-2	-	CASSLAGIQGWGYTF	TGTGCCAGCAGCTTAGCGGGAATACAGGGTTGGGGCTACACCTTC
TRBJ1-1	-	TRBV29-1	-	CSVAFLPFRNTEAFF	TGCAGCGTTGCGTTTTTGCCGTTCAGGAACACTGAAGCTTTCTTT
TRBJ1-5	-	TRBV27	TRBD1	CASSYRGSHQPQHF	TGTGCCAGCAGTTACAGGGGTTCGCATCAGCCCCAGCATTTT
TRBJ2-1	once	TRBV27	TRBD2	CASSQGTSGALSYNEQFF	TGTGCCAGCAGTCAAGGGACTAGCGGGGCCCTCTCCTACAATGAGCAGTTCTTC
TRBJ2-5	-	TRBV7-9	TRBD1	CASRQTGKGETQYF	TGTGCCAGCAGACAGACAGGGAAGGGAGAGACCCAGTACTTC
TRBJ1-2	-	TRBV7-2	TRBD1	CASSFGQGLGYTF	TGTGCCAGCAGCTTTGGACAGGGCCTTGGCTACACCTTC
TRBJ1-2	-	TRBV18	-	CASSPPVTYGYTF	TGTGCCAGCTCACCACCTGTGACATATGGCTACACCTTC
TRBJ2-3	few	TRBV18	-	CASSPGLMDTQYF	TGTGCCAGCTCCCCAGGTCTAATGGATACGCAGTATTTT
TRBJ1-6	-	TRBV11-2	-	CASSSQGVYSPLHF	TGTGCCAGCAGCTCACAGGGAGTTTATTCACCCCTCCACTTT
TRBJ1-6	-	TRBV9	-	CASSVGWDNNSPLHF	TGTGCCAGCAGCGTAGGCTGGGACAATAATTCACCCCTCCACTTT
TRBJ1-1	-	TRBV5-4	TRBD1	CASSLDRGEAFF	TGTGCCAGCAGCCTGGACAGGGGTGAAGCTTTCTTT
TRBJ2-1	-	TRBV19	-	CASSITDTDNEQFF	TGTGCCAGTAGTATTACTGACACCGACAATGAGCAGTTCTTC